What follows are 5 T cell receptor beta chains derived from one specimen sequenced in a study of shared T cell receptors in the human thymus. TCRdb's copy holds only in-frame clones and misses some; the assay was immunoSEQ multiplex PCR. The top ten hold approximately 0.02% of the sample, which has roughly 410,000 clones, about 95% seen once. The material sequenced was thymocytes. These receptors all come from a human donor.

V and J are TRBV4-2 and TRBJ2-3; D uncertain. Germline lookup yields CDR1 LGHNA and CDR2 YNFKEQ. This CDR3 comprises 15 residues. The V end lost 2 bases, the J end lost 0 bases, and 9 bases lay between the germline ends. CDR3 in amino acids: CASSQQFLSTDTQYF. CDR3 DNA sequence: TGTGCCAGCAGCCAACAGTTCCTAAGCACAGATACGCAGTATTTT.

V is TRBV7-2 and J is TRBJ2-3; D remains ambiguous. The V gene's germline CDR1 is SGHTA and CDR2 FQGNSA. The CDR3 loop spans 13 amino acids. V lost 7 bases and J lost 4, with 12 bases in between. The CDR3 nucleotides are TGTGCCAGCACGAACCTGAACCCAGATACGCAGTATTTT. Its translation: CASTNLNPDTQYF.

The chain recombines TRBV15 with TRBJ1-2; tentative D call: TRBD1 (6 bases). This CDR3 is 14 amino acids long. The germline V gene has CDR1 LNHNV and CDR2 YYDKDF (reference sequence). V was clipped by 4 bases and J by 7 bases, with 16 bases between them. Here the CDR3 DNA reads TGTGCCACCAGCAACTCCCAGGGGAGCGGTGGCTACACCTTC. Translated: CATSNSQGSGGYTF.

The J gene is TRBJ2-2, the V gene TRBV10-3; D tentatively reads TRBD1 or TRBD2 (6 bases each). The CDR3 runs to 16 residues. Germline CDR1 reads ENHRY; CDR2 reads SYGVKD. The V and J ends lost 6 bases and 1 base respectively, with 15 bases between them. The CDR3 reads CAISSSGAGNTGELFF. CDR3 DNA sequence: TGTGCCATCAGCTCCTCGGGGGCGGGGAACACCGGGGAGCTGTTTTTT.

This chain joins TRBV28 and TRBJ1-2, with D unresolved. The CDR3 is 13 amino acids. The germline gives CDR1 MDHEN, CDR2 SYDVKM. The V end lost 3 bases, the J end lost 4 bases, and 9 bases lay between the germline ends. The CDR3 nucleotides read TGTGCCAGCAGTTTGAGACACTTCTATGGCTACACCTTC. Encoded protein: CASSLRHFYGYTF.